This is a list of T cell receptor beta chains from one sample in a study of CD8+CD57+ T cells in acquired aplastic anemia. MiXCR, run by TCRdb on the reads, gives a single entry per CDR3 protein. The sample includes about 200,000 distinct CDR3 sequences, 60% to 80% seen only once; the top ten take roughly 61%. The material sequenced was sorted CD4+, CD8+, or CD8+CD57+ T cells (not recorded which) from PBMCs. The receptors were gathered from a human donor with aplastic anemia. Each CDR3 is given with its conserved first and last residue.

v_gene: TRBV15
j_gene: TRBJ1-2
CDR3aa: CATSSLGGGYGYTF

v_gene: TRBV15
j_gene: TRBJ2-3
CDR3aa: CATSSSRSGQGGVTEDTQYF

v_gene: TRBV6-6
j_gene: TRBJ1-2
CDR3aa: CASSYPDTSYGYTF

v_gene: TRBV20-1
j_gene: TRBJ1-2
CDR3aa: CSARDPGSYGYTF

v_gene: TRBV5-5
j_gene: TRBJ1-6
CDR3aa: CASSPGLPPLHF

v_gene: TRBV5-1
j_gene: TRBJ2-7
CDR3aa: CASAEQYF

v_gene: TRBV12-3/TRBV12-4
j_gene: TRBJ1-6
CDR3aa: CASTSPGTHTNNSPLHF

v_gene: TRBV12-3/TRBV12-4
j_gene: TRBJ2-7
CDR3aa: CASSIYRVRDEQYF

v_gene: TRBV7-7
j_gene: TRBJ2-7
CDR3aa: CASSSDGTYEQYF

v_gene: TRBV12-5
j_gene: TRBJ2-3
CDR3aa: CASGLGLTDTQYF